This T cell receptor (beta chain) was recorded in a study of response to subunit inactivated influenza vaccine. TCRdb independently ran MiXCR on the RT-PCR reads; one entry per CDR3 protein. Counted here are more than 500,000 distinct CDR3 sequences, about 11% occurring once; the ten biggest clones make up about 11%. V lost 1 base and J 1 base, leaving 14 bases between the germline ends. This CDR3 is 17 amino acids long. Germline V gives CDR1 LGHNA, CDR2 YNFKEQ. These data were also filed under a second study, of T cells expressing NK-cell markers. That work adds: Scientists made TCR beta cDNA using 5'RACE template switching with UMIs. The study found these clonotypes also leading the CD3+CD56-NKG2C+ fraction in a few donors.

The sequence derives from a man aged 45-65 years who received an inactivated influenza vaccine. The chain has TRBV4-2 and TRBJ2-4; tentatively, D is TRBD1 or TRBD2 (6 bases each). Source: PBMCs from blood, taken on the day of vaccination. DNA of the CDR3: TGTGCCAGCAGCCAAGTAGTTTCCGGGGGCGCCAAAAACATTCAGTACTTC. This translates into CASSQVVSGGAKNIQYF.